This entry describes one T cell receptor (beta chain). Germline V gives CDR1 SEHNR, CDR2 FQNEAQ (reference sequence). V dropped 5 bases and J dropped 6 bases, with 13 bases sitting between them. The length of the CDR3 is 14 residues. This entry is derived from a study of OX40 agonist ivuxolimab in advanced cancers. Sequencing was performed with immunoSEQ multiplex PCR; in TCRdb, only in-frame clones are kept and a portion is missing. The table includes 70,000 or so clones, 92% detected once. Source: CD4+ or CD8+ T cells sorted from blood, taken in a trial of the OX40 agonist ivuxolimab. This clonotype was obtained from an adult with an advanced solid tumor such as melanoma, head and neck, liver or kidney cancer. The V call is TRBV7-9, the J call TRBJ2-2; perhaps TRBD2 as D (5 bases). CDR3 residues: CASSPQLAAGELFF. CDR3 nucleotides: TGTGCCAGCAGCCCCCAGCTAGCCGCCGGGGAGCTGTTTTTT.